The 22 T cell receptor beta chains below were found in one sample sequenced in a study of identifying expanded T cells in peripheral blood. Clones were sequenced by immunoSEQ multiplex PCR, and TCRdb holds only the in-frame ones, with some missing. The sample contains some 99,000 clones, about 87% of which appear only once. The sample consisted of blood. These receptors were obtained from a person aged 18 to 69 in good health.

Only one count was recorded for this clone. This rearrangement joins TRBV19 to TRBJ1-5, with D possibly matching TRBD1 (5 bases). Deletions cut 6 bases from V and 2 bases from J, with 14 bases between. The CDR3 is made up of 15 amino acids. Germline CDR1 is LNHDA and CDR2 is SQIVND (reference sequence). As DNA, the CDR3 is TGTGCCAGTAGGCCCCAGGGTTCGGGCAATCAGCCCCAGCATTTT. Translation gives CASRPQGSGNQPQHF.

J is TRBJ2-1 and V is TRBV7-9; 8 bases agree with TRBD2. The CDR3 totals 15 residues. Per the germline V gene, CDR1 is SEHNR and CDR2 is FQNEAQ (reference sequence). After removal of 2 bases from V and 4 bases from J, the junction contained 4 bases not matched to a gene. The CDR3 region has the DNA TGTGCCAGCAGCTTAATCGGGGGGGAATACAATGAGCAGTTCTTC. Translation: CASSLIGGEYNEQFF.

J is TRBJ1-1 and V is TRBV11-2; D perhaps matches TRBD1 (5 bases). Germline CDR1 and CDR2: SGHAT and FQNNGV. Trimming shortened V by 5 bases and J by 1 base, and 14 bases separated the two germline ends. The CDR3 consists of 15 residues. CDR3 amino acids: CASSRPGRTNTEAFF. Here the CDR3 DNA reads TGTGCCAGCAGCCGCCCGGGACGTACGAACACTGAAGCTTTCTTT. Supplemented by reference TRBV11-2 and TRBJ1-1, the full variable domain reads EAGVAQSPRYKIIEKRQSVAFWCNPISGHATLYWYQQILGQGPKLLIQFQNNGVVDDSQLPKDRFSAERLKGVDSTLKIQPAKLEDSAVYLCASSRPGRTNTEAFFGQGTRLTVV.

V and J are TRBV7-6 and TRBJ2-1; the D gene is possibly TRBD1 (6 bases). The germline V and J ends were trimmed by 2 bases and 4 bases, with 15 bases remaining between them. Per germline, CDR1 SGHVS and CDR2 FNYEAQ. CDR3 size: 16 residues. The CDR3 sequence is CASSLPPDSQYNEQFF. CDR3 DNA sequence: TGTGCCAGCAGCTTACCTCCGGACAGTCAGTACAATGAGCAGTTCTTC.

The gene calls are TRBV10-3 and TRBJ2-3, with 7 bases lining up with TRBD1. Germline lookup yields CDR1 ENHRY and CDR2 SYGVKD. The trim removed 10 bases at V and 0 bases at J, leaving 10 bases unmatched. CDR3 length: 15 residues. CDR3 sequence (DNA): TGTGCCACCGGACAGGACTCGGGGAGCACAGATACGCAGTATTTT. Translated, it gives CATGQDSGSTDTQYF.

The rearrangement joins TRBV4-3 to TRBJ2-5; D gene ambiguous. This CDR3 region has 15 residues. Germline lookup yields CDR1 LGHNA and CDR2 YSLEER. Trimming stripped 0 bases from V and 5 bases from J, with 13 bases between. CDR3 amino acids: CASSQEVRVGETQYF. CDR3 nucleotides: TGCGCCAGCAGCCAAGAAGTTAGGGTAGGGGAGACCCAGTACTTC.

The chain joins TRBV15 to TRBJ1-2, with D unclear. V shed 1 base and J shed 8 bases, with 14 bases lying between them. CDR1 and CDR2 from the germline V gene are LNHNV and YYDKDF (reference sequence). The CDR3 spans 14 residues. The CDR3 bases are TGTGCCACCAGCAGAGCTTTTGACGGTAAAGGCTACACCTTC. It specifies CATSRAFDGKGYTF.

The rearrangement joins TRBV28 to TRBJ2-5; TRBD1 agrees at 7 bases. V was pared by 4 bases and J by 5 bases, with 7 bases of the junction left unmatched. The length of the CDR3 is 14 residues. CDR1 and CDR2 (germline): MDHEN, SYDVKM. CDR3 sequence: CASSSHRGRETQYF. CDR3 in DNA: TGTGCCAGCAGTTCACACAGGGGCAGGGAGACCCAGTACTTC.

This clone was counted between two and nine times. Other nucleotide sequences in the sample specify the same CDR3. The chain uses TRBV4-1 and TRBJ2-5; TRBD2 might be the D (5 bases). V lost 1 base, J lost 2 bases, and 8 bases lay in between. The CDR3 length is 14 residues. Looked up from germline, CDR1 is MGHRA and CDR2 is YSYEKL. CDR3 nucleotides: TGCGCCAGCAGCCAAGTTCCGGGGCAAGAGACCCAGTACTTC. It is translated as CASSQVPGQETQYF.

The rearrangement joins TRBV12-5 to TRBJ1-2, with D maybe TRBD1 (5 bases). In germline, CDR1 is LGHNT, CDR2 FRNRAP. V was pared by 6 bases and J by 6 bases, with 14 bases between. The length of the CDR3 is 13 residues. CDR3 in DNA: TGTGCTAGTGGCATCGCGGGGGGGGATGGCTACACCTTC. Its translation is CASGIAGGDGYTF.

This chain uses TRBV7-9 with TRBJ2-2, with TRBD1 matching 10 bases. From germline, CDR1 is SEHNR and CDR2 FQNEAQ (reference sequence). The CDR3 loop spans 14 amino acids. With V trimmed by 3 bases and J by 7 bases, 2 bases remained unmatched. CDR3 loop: CASSLGQGIGELFF. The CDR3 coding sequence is TGTGCCAGCAGCTTGGGACAGGGGATCGGGGAGCTGTTTTTT.

The CDR3 nucleotides are TGTGCCAGCTGCGTAGGGGATCAGCCCCAGCATTTT. This translates into CASCVGDQPQHF. The rearrangement links TRBV6-1 to TRBJ1-5; tentative D call: TRBD1 (5 bases). Germline loops: CDR1 MNHNS, CDR2 SASEGT. The CDR3 has 12 residues. V was cut by 8 bases and J by 5 bases, with 10 bases left in between.

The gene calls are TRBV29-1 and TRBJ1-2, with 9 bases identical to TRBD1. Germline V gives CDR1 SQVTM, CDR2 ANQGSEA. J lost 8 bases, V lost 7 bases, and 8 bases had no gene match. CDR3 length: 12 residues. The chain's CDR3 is CSAPGTGRGYTF. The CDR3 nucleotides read TGCAGCGCTCCGGGGACAGGGCGCGGCTACACCTTC. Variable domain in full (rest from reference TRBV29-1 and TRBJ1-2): SAVISQKPSRDICQRGTSLTIQCQVDSQVTMMFWYRQQPGQSLTLIATANQGSEATYESGFVIDKFPISRPNLTFSTLTVSNMSPEDSSIYLCSAPGTGRGYTFGSGTRLTVV.

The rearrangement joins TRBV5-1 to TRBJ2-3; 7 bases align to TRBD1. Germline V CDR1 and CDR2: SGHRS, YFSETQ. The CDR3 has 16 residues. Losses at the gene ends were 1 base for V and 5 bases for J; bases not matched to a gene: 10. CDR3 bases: TGCGCCAGCAGCTTGAACAGGGGACCGCAAGAAGATACGCAGTATTTT. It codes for CASSLNRGPQEDTQYF.

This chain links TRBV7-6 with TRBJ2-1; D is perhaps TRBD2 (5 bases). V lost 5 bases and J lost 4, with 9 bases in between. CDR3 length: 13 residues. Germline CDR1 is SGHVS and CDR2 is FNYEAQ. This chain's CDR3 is CASSGLAYNEQFF. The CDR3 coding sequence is TGTGCCAGCAGCGGGCTAGCTTACAATGAGCAGTTCTTC.

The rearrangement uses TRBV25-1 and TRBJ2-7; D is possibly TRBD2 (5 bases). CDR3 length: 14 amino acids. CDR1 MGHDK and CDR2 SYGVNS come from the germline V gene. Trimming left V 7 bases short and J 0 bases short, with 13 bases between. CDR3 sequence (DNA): TGTGCCAGCACCCGAGGGTCGAGCTCCTACGAGCAGTACTTC. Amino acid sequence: CASTRGSSSYEQYF.

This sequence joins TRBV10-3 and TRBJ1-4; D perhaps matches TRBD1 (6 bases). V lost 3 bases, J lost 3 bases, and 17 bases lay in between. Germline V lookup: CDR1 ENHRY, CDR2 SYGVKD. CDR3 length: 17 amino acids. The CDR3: CAISDNMRSGANEKLFF. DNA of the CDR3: TGTGCCATCAGTGATAATATGCGATCAGGGGCTAATGAAAAACTGTTTTTT.

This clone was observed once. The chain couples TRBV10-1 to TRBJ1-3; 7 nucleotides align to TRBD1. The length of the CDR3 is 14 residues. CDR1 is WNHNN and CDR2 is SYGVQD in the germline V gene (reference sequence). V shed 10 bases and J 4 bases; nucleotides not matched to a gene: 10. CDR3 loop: CAIEYRGDGNTIYF. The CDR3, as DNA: TGCGCCATAGAATACAGGGGCGACGGAAACACCATATATTTT.

The DNA of the CDR3 is TGTGCCAGTTCGAGGACTAGCGAGGCCGGGGAGCTGTTTTTT. It codes for CASSRTSEAGELFF. This chain uses TRBV19 with TRBJ2-2, with TRBD2 matching over 9 bases. Trimming took 8 bases from V and 6 from J; bases not matched to a gene: 7. CDR1 and CDR2 (germline): LNHDA, SQIVND (reference sequence). The CDR3 spans 14 residues.

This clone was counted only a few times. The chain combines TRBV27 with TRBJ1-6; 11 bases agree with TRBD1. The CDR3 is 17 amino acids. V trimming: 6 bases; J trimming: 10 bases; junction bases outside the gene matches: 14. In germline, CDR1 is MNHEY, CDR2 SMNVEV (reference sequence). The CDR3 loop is CASSPTTGTGGYSPLHF. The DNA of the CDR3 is TGTGCCAGCAGCCCAACCACGGGGACAGGGGGTTACTCACCCCTCCACTTT.

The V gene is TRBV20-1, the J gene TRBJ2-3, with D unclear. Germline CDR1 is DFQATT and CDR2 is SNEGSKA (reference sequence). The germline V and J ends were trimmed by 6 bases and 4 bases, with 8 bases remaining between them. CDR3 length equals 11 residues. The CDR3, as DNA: TGCAGTGCAACCCCTTCAGATACGCAGTATTTT. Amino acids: CSATPSDTQYF.

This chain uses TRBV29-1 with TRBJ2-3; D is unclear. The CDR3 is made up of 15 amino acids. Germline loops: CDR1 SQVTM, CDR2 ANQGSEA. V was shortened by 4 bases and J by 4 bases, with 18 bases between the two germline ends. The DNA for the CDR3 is TGCAGCGTTGGCCCTCGTAGGGTTTCGTCAGATACGCAGTATTTT. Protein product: CSVGPRRVSSDTQYF.